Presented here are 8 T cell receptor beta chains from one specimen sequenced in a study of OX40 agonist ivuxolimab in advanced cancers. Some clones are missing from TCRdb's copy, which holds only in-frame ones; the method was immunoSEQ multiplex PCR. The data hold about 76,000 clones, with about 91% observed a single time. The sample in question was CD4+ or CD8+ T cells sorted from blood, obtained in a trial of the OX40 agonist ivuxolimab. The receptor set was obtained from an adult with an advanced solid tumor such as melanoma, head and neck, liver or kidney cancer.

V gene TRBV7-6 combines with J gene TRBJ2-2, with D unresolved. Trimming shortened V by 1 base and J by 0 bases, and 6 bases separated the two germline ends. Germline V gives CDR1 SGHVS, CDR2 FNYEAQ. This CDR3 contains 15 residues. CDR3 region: CASSLGTANTGELFF. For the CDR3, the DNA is TGTGCCAGCAGCTTAGGAACAGCGAACACCGGGGAGCTGTTTTTT.

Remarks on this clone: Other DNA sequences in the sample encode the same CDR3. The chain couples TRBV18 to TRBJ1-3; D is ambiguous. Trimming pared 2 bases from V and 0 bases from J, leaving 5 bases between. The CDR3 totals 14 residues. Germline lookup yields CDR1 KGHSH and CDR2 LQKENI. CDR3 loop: CASSPTASGNTIYF. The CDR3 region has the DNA TGTGCCAGCTCACCAACAGCCTCTGGAAACACCATATATTTT.

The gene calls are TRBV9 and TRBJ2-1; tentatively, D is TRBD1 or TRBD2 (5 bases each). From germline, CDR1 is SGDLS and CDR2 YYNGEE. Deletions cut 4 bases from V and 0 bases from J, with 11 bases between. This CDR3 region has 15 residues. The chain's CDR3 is CASSRGTSSYNEQFF. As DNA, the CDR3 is TGTGCCAGCAGCCGTGGGACGAGCTCCTACAATGAGCAGTTCTTC. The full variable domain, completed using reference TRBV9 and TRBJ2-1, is DSGVTQTPKHLITATGQRVTLRCSPRSGDLSVYWYQQSLDQGLQFLIQYYNGEERAKGNILERFSAQQFPDLHSELNLSSLELGDSALYFCASSRGTSSYNEQFFGPGTRLTVL.

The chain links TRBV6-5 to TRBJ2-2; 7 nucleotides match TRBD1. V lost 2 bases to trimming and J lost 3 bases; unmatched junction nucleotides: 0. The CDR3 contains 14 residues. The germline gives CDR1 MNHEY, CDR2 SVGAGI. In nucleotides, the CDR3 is TGTGCCAGCAGTTACGACAGGGACACCGGGGAGCTGTTTTTT. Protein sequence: CASSYDRDTGELFF.

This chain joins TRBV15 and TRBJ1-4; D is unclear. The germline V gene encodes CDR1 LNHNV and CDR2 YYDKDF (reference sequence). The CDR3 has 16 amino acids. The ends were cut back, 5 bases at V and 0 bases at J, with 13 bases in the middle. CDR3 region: CATSVDRLATNEKLFF. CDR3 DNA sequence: TGTGCCACCAGCGTGGACCGTCTAGCAACTAATGAAAAACTGTTTTTT.

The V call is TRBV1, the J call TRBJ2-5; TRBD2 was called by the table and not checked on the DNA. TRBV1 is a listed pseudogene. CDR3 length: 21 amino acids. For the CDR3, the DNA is TGCACCAGCAGCCAAGCGATCGGACTAGCGGGGGATAAATATGGCCAAGAGACCCAGTACTTC. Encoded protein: CTSSQAIGLAGDKYGQETQYF.

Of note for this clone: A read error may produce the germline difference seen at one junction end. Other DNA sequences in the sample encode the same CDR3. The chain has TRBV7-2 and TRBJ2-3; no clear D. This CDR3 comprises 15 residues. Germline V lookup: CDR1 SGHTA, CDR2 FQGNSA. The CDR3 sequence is CASSLSRLSTDTQYF. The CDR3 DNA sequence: TGCGCCAGCAGCTTGAGTAGGCTAAGCACAGATACGCAGTATTTT.

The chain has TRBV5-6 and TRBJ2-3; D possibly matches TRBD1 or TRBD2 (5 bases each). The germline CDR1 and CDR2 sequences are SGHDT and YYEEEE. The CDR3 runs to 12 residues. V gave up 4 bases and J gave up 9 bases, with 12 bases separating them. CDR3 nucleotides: TGTGCCAGCAGCCCGTCGGGGCGGACGCAGTATTTT. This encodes CASSPSGRTQYF.